This T cell receptor beta chain came from a study of T cell responses to AZD1222 COVID-19 vaccine. Trimming left V 6 bases short and J 10 bases short, with 19 bases between. The CDR3 is made up of 13 amino acids. Germline V CDR1 and CDR2: SQVTM, ANQGSEA. Sequenced by immunoSEQ multiplex PCR; TCRdb stores in-frame clones only, minus some. The sample carries tens of thousands of clones, about 88% recorded once. Sequencing used peripheral blood, obtained on day 0 of AZD1222 vaccination. The sequence was obtained from an adult in good health. The V gene is TRBV29-1, the J gene TRBJ1-5; no clear D gene. The CDR3 nucleotides are TGCAGCGTCGCCCCCGGACGTTGGGAACCCCAGCATTTT. Protein: CSVAPGRWEPQHF.